The 27 T cell receptor beta chains presented below share a single source sample, sequenced in a study of blood T cell repertoires in COVID-19. The repertoire was sequenced with immunoSEQ multiplex PCR; TCRdb's copy has only in-frame clones and lacks some. The sample has about 180,000 clones; about nine tenths are singletons. Specimen: peripheral blood. The origin of the receptors is a man aged 18 to 30 who had recovered from COVID-19.

The genes are TRBV25-1 and TRBJ2-7, with 13 nucleotides matching TRBD2. The CDR3 has 14 residues. V lost 2 bases and J lost 6; bases outside the gene matches: 1. The germline CDR1 and CDR2 sequences are MGHDK and SYGVNS. CDR3 nucleotide sequence: TGTGCCAGCAGTGAAACTAGCGGGAGGGGCGAGCAGTACTTC. Its translation: CASSETSGRGEQYF.

Remarks on this clone: Other DNA sequences in this sample translate to the same CDR3. This chain connects TRBV5-1 to TRBJ2-1, with 7 bases fitting TRBD1. Germline V lookup: CDR1 SGHRS, CDR2 YFSETQ. This CDR3 region has 12 residues. The V segment lost 3 bases and the J segment 7 bases; nucleotides outside the gene matches: 1. CDR3 sequence (DNA): TGCGCCAGCAGCTCGACAGGGAATGAGCAGTTCTTC. The encoded protein is CASSSTGNEQFF.

V gene TRBV6-2 or TRBV6-3 combines with J gene TRBJ2-7; 10 bases match TRBD2. The CDR3 totals 15 residues. J lost 0 bases, V lost 2 bases, and 1 base had no gene match. Germline CDR1 and CDR2: MNHEY and SVGEGT. In DNA form, the CDR3 reads TGTGCCAGCAGTTACGCTAGCGGGAGCTCCTACGAGCAGTACTTC. Translated, it gives CASSYASGSSYEQYF.

The chain uses TRBV28 and TRBJ2-7, with TRBD1 matching over 9 bases. The CDR3 is 14 amino acids. V dropped 5 bases and J dropped 1; count of bases not matched to a gene: 3. In germline, CDR1 is MDHEN, CDR2 SYDVKM. CDR3 residues: CASSRTGDSYEQYF. As DNA, the CDR3 is TGTGCCAGCAGTCGGACAGGGGATTCCTACGAGCAGTACTTC.

The chain combines TRBV5-1 with TRBJ2-2, with a weak D call TRBD1 (6 bases). V was shortened by 2 bases and J by 6 bases, with 20 bases between the two germline ends. This CDR3 is built from 17 residues. Per the germline V gene, CDR1 is SGHRS and CDR2 is YFSETQ. The CDR3 reads CASSFLLTQGTAGELFF. The CDR3 bases are TGCGCCAGCAGCTTCCTCCTCACACAGGGTACAGCCGGGGAGCTGTTTTTT. Full variable domain (outside the CDR3, taken from reference TRBV5-1 and TRBJ2-2): KAGVTQTPRYLIKTRGQQVTLSCSPISGHRSVSWYQQTPGQGLQFLFEYFSETQRNKGNFPGRFSGRQFSNSRSEMNVSTLELGDSALYLCASSFLLTQGTAGELFFGEGSRLTVL.

The V and J genes are TRBV7-9 and TRBJ1-1, with 9 nucleotides matching TRBD1. The junction had 6 bases not matched to a gene; V was cut back by 4 bases and J by 6 bases. This CDR3 comprises 14 residues. Germline V gene lookup returns CDR1 SEHNR and CDR2 FQNEAQ (reference sequence). The CDR3 sequence: CASSSGQGVAEAFF. The CDR3 DNA reads as TGTGCCAGCAGCTCGGGACAGGGAGTCGCTGAAGCTTTCTTT.

V is TRBV6-1 and J is TRBJ2-3; D gene uncertain. Germline V CDR1 and CDR2: MNHNS, SASEGT. The CDR3 runs to 11 residues. V lost 5 bases and J 6 bases, leaving 6 bases between the germline ends. CDR3 bases: TGTGCCAGCAGTTTCGGGGATACGCAGTATTTT. Translation gives CASSFGDTQYF.

The chain uses TRBV6-6 and TRBJ1-1; D may be TRBD1 (5 bases). The germline V gene encodes CDR1 MNHNY and CDR2 SVGAGI (reference sequence). Trimming stripped 6 bases from V and 6 bases from J, with 11 bases between. The CDR3 is made up of 12 amino acids. CDR3 amino acids: CASRTWGAEAFF. The DNA for the CDR3 is TGTGCCAGCAGGACCTGGGGCGCTGAAGCTTTCTTT.

CDR3 bases: TGCGCCAGCAGCCCCCGGGACAATTTGGGAAACACTGAAGCTTTCTTT. This gives the protein CASSPRDNLGNTEAFF. The chain recombines TRBV5-1 with TRBJ1-1; D might be TRBD1 (6 bases). The V end was cut by 4 bases, the J end by 2 bases, with 18 bases between. This CDR3 is 16 amino acids long. Germline V lookup: CDR1 SGHRS, CDR2 YFSETQ.

The V call is TRBV6-1, the J call TRBJ1-1, with 11 positions matching TRBD1. V shed 4 bases, J shed 0 bases, and the junction held 7 bases outside the gene matches. From germline, CDR1 is MNHNS and CDR2 SASEGT. The CDR3 consists of 17 residues. CDR3 residues: CASSGRGTGGLNTEAFF. The CDR3 DNA reads as TGTGCCAGCAGTGGAAGAGGGACAGGGGGATTGAACACTGAAGCTTTCTTT.

This chain connects TRBV9 to TRBJ2-1; 8 nucleotides match TRBD2. CDR1 and CDR2 (germline): SGDLS, YYNGEE. The CDR3 is made up of 12 amino acids. J gave up 10 bases and V 3 bases, and 3 bases lay outside the gene matches. The CDR3 DNA is TGTGCCAGCAGCGCCGGGACTAGAGAGCAGTTCTTC. Translation: CASSAGTREQFF.

Turning to this clone: One junction end does not reproduce the germline sequence, and a read error may be involved. The chain has TRBV7-7 and TRBJ2-1, with a weak D call TRBD2 (6 bases). CDR3 size: 14 residues. Germline CDR1 SSHAT, CDR2 FNYEAQ (reference sequence). CDR3 sequence reads: CASSPGTDYNEQFF. CDR3 bases: TGTGCTAGCAGCCCCGGGACTGACTACAATGAGCAGTTCTTC.

The rearrangement links TRBV4-3 to TRBJ2-7; 15 nucleotides match TRBD2. Germline CDR1 reads LGHNA; CDR2 reads YSLEER. This CDR3 spans 16 amino acids. V gave up 3 bases and J gave up 7 bases; unmatched junction bases: 7. CDR3 residues: CASSQGGTSGRQEQYF. CDR3 DNA sequence: TGCGCCAGCAGCCAGGGGGGGACTAGCGGGAGGCAGGAGCAGTACTTC.

The V call is TRBV6-5, the J call TRBJ2-1, with TRBD2 matching 12 bases. Germline V gene sequence: CDR1 MNHEY, CDR2 SVGAGI. The CDR3 spans 14 residues. V lost 5 bases and J lost 6; bases outside the gene matches: 2. CDR3 nucleotide sequence: TGTGCCAGCAGTCTGGGACTAGCGGGCAATGAGCAGTTCTTC. Translating gives CASSLGLAGNEQFF.

V usage is TRBV14 and J usage is TRBJ2-7; unclear D gene. Germline CDR1 and CDR2: SGHDN and FVKESK. With 0 bases removed from V and 2 bases from J, the gap between germline ends came to 8 bases. The CDR3 covers 14 residues. As DNA, the CDR3 is TGTGCCAGCAGCCAAGATGGCAGGCCCTACGAGCAGTACTTC. Its protein is CASSQDGRPYEQYF.

This clone has just one count. The rearrangement joins TRBV28 to TRBJ1-1, with D unclear. Germline CDR1 and CDR2: MDHEN and SYDVKM. The V gene lost 6 bases and the J gene lost 7 bases, with 6 bases spanning the gap. The CDR3 is 10 amino acids. The CDR3 nucleotides read TGTGCCAGCAGACGACATGAAGCTTTCTTT. Residues: CASRRHEAFF.

DNA of the CDR3: TGTGCCAGCAGTTACTTGGGGGCTCAGACCCAGTACTTC. It translates to CASSYLGAQTQYF. V usage is TRBV6-2 or TRBV6-3 and J usage is TRBJ2-5; a weak D match, TRBD1 (6 bases). Germline lookup yields CDR1 MNHEY and CDR2 SVGEGT. The V end lost 1 base, the J end lost 6 bases, and 9 bases lay between the germline ends. The CDR3 has 13 residues.

The V and J genes are TRBV14 and TRBJ1-4; D not certain. Trimming shortened V by 0 bases and J by 5 bases, and 10 bases separated the two germline ends. This CDR3 has 15 residues. Germline V gene lookup returns CDR1 SGHDN and CDR2 FVKESK. This chain's CDR3 is CASSQDTTGNEKLFF. The CDR3 nucleotides are TGTGCCAGCAGCCAAGATACTACGGGGAATGAAAAACTGTTTTTT.

The chain carries TRBV27 and TRBJ2-7; D is undetermined. The V gene lost 3 bases and the J gene lost 0 bases, with 6 bases spanning the gap. This CDR3 contains 13 residues. Germline V gene lookup returns CDR1 MNHEY and CDR2 SMNVEV (reference sequence). This CDR3 reads CASSFSFSYEQYF. DNA for the CDR3: TGTGCCAGCAGTTTCTCCTTCTCCTACGAGCAGTACTTC.

The rearrangement joins TRBV4-2 to TRBJ2-1, with a tentative D call TRBD2 (5 bases). Trimming removed 1 base from V and 3 bases from J, with 13 bases in between. The germline gives CDR1 LGHNA, CDR2 YNFKEQ. The CDR3 has 16 amino acids. The CDR3 DNA is TGTGCCAGCAGCCAAGCTACTAGTCCCCTCTACAATGAGCAGTTCTTC. This codes for CASSQATSPLYNEQFF.

The chain combines TRBV5-1 with TRBJ2-1; D perhaps matches TRBD1 (5 bases). CDR1 and CDR2 from the germline V gene are SGHRS and YFSETQ. This CDR3 has 16 residues. Trimming stripped 3 bases from V and 4 bases from J, with 17 bases between. CDR3 DNA: TGCGCCAGCAGCTCCGCCGTACAGGTGGTGTACAATGAGCAGTTCTTC. Its protein product is CASSSAVQVVYNEQFF.

In this sample, this clone turned up once. V and J are TRBV3-1 (or the pseudogene TRBV3-2) and TRBJ2-1, with 7 positions matching TRBD1. The J segment lost 1 base and the V segment lost 3 bases, leaving 9 bases of the junction unmatched. CDR3 length: 17 amino acids. CDR1 and CDR2 (germline): LGHDT, YNNKEL (reference sequence). The CDR3 DNA sequence: TGTGCCAGCAGCCATGGACAGGACCTTTCGTCCTACAATGAGCAGTTCTTC. Translating it yields CASSHGQDLSSYNEQFF.

The chain couples TRBV2 to TRBJ2-1; possible D gene TRBD2, 5 bases. The germline V gene encodes CDR1 SNHLY and CDR2 FYNNEI. V lost 3 bases and J lost 14, with 11 bases in between. The CDR3 contains 11 residues. The CDR3 reads CASSDFPGKFF. The CDR3 DNA is TGTGCCAGCAGTGACTTCCCCGGGAAGTTCTTC.

J is TRBJ2-5 and V is TRBV5-6; TRBD1 might be the D (5 bases). Germline CDR1 is SGHDT and CDR2 is YYEEEE. V lost 2 bases and J 4 bases, leaving 12 bases between the germline ends. The CDR3 has 14 residues. The CDR3 nucleotides read TGTGCCAGCAGCTTCGAGGACATTGGAGAGACCCAGTACTTC. Amino acids: CASSFEDIGETQYF.

The chain carries TRBV5-4 and TRBJ2-3; TRBD2 matches 13 bases. The ends lost 4 bases at V and 2 bases at J; junction bases unmatched: 4. There are 16 residues in the CDR3. The germline V gene has CDR1 SGHNT and CDR2 YYREEE (reference sequence). In DNA form, the CDR3 reads TGTGCCAGCAGCCAGGGACTAGCGGGGAACACAGATACGCAGTATTTT. Translated: CASSQGLAGNTDTQYF.

The chain joins TRBV7-2 to TRBJ1-1, with D perhaps matching TRBD1 (5 bases). There are 14 residues in the CDR3. The germline CDR1 and CDR2 sequences are SGHTA and FQGNSA. Trimming removed 3 bases at V and 4 bases at J, with 12 bases between. The chain's CDR3 is CASSLLKGLTEAFF. The CDR3 nucleotides are TGTGCCAGCAGCTTGTTGAAGGGGCTCACTGAAGCTTTCTTT.

V usage is TRBV18 and J usage is TRBJ2-7; 12 bases are shared with TRBD1. The V gene end was trimmed by 6 bases and the J gene end by 7 bases; junction bases not matched to a gene: 7. This CDR3 is 14 amino acids long. The germline CDR1 and CDR2 sequences are KGHSH and LQKENI. The CDR3 protein is CASSPGQGAGEQYF. The CDR3 bases are TGTGCCAGCTCCCCGGGACAGGGGGCAGGGGAGCAGTACTTC.